This T cell receptor beta chain was identified during a study of blood T cell repertoires in COVID-19. Study details: Samples representing acute and convalescent COVID-19 were sourced from the United States, Italy and Spain.

Between the trimmed V and J ends, which lost 10 bases and 0 bases, there was a span of 16 bases. CDR3 size: 16 residues. The germline V gene encodes CDR1 LNHDA and CDR2 SQIVND (reference sequence). As originally analysed: Reference gene primers were amplified, and this amplification served to estimate nucleated cell counts. Sequencing used immunoSEQ multiplex PCR; TCRdb keeps in-frame clones, though not all of them. That table is the source of V, J and clone size, and D and trimming were worked out from the DNA. The sample lists about 100,000 clones, approximately 80% occurring once. This TCR was sampled from a woman in her sixties or seventies with acute or convalescent COVID-19. The chain carries TRBV19 and TRBJ1-6; weak D call: TRBD1 (5 bases). Sequencing was performed on peripheral blood. The CDR3, as DNA: TGTGCCACCACCCGGGACTCGAGCTCCTATAATTCACCCCTCCACTTT. This codes for CATTRDSSSYNSPLHF.